The next 26 T cell receptor beta chains were all read from a single sample in a study of CD8+CD57+ T cells in acquired aplastic anemia. Genomic DNA, the template, was used for profiling of the TCR beta VDJ and CDR3. TCRdb re-derived calls from the reads in MiXCR, one entry per CDR3 protein. Of 350,000 to 450,000 distinct CDR3 sequences in the sample, roughly 64% were seen once. The sequenced material came from sorted CD4+, CD8+, or CD8+CD57+ T cells (not recorded which) from PBMCs. Source of these receptors: a human donor in good health, serving as a control.

As for this clonotype: Just one base apart from a much larger clone, this may be a read error. The V gene is TRBV5-4, the J gene TRBJ1-2; D possibly corresponds to TRBD1 (5 bases). This CDR3 is built from 15 residues. Germline V gene sequence: CDR1 SGHNT, CDR2 YYREEE (reference sequence). CDR3 sequence reads: CASSLRDFLNYGYAF. For the CDR3, the DNA is TGTGCCAGCAGCTTGCGGGACTTTCTTAACTATGGCTACGCCTTC. Full variable domain (outside the CDR3, taken from reference TRBV5-4 and TRBJ1-2): ETGVTQSPTHLIKTRGQQVTLRCSSQSGHNTVSWYQQALGQGPQFIFQYYREEENGRGNFPPRFSGLQFPNYSSELNVNALELDDSALYLCASSLRDFLNYGYAFGSGTRLTVV.

A single count supports this clonotype. The V call is TRBV5-4, the J call TRBJ1-1; perhaps TRBD1 as D (6 bases). Germline V gives CDR1 SGHNT, CDR2 YYREEE (reference sequence). The length of the CDR3 is 15 residues. Trimming left V 5 bases short and J 3 bases short, with 17 bases between. The CDR3 DNA reads TGTGCCAGCAGTAAAGATGGGGGCTTAGACACTGAAGCTTTCTTT. Translated, it gives CASSKDGGLDTEAFF.

The chain employs TRBV5-5 and TRBJ2-1; D not resolved. Trimming cost V 4 bases and J 10 bases, with 12 bases left between them. The CDR3 has 12 residues. Germline values: CDR1 SGHKS, CDR2 YYEKEE (reference sequence). The CDR3 DNA is TGTGCCAGCAGCCTAGGGCATTACGAGCAGTTCTTC. This codes for CASSLGHYEQFF.

The V call is TRBV12-3 or TRBV12-4, the J call TRBJ2-5; tentatively, D is TRBD2 (7 bases). The CDR3 extends over 15 amino acids. The V end lost 4 bases, the J end lost 2 bases, and 14 bases lay between the germline ends. The CDR3 DNA reads as TGTGCCAGCAGTTGCAACGGGGGGCTACAAGAGACCCAGTACTTC. This sequence encodes CASSCNGGLQETQYF.

This clonotype was picked up a small number of times. The genes are TRBV10-3 and TRBJ2-7, with 9 nucleotides matching TRBD1. Germline V gene sequence: CDR1 ENHRY, CDR2 SYGVKD. The length of the CDR3 is 14 residues. The V segment lost 0 bases and the J segment 5 bases; nucleotides outside the gene matches: 2. The DNA of the CDR3 is TGTGCCATCAGTGAGTCGGGGACAGGGCACGAGCAGTACGTC. It encodes CAISESGTGHEQYV.

The chain recombines TRBV5-5 with TRBJ1-2, with TRBD1 matching 7 bases. CDR1 SGHKS and CDR2 YYEKEE come from the germline V gene (reference sequence). Germline trimming cut 6 bases from V and 8 bases from J; bases unmatched to any gene: 10. This CDR3 spans 13 amino acids. CDR3 nucleotide sequence: TGTGCCAGCAATTTGGCAGGGGGGCGCGGCTACACCTTC. Its translation is CASNLAGGRGYTF.

Note on this clonotype: The DNA is left out, because the CDR3 cannot be placed on it with certainty; the CDR3 is given as TCRdb lists it. The chain joins TRBV9 to TRBJ1-5; the DNA was not used to check the table's D call, TRBD1. Germline CDR1 SGDLS, CDR2 YYNGEE. The CDR3 is 15 residues long, counting both termini. CDR3 in amino acids: CASSTGKEAFFGQHF.

The chain couples TRBV7-2 to TRBJ1-2; no clear D gene. V dropped 4 bases and J dropped 7 bases, with 25 bases sitting between them. The CDR3 contains 17 residues. Germline V CDR1 and CDR2: SGHTA, FQGNSA. CDR3 nucleotides: TGTGCCAGCAGCTCCAAGGATCGCGACACGCAGTACTTTGGCTACACCTTC. This sequence encodes CASSSKDRDTQYFGYTF.

A remark on this clonotype: The junction differs from germline at one of its ends, possibly a read error. The chain is built from TRBV2 and TRBJ2-2; the D gene is possibly TRBD2 (5 bases). This CDR3 spans 13 amino acids. The germline V gene has CDR1 SNHLY and CDR2 FYNNEI. For the CDR3, the DNA is TGTGCCAGCAGCTTATCGGCCGTCGGGGAGTTGTTTTTT. Amino acids: CASSLSAVGELFF. Filled out from reference TRBV2 and TRBJ2-2, the complete variable domain reads EPEVTQTPSHQVTQMGQEVILRCVPISNHLYFYWYRQILGQKVEFLVSFYNNEISEKSEIFDDQFSVERPDGSNFTLKIRSTKLEDSAMYFCASSLSAVGELFFGEGSRLTVL.

The rearrangement joins TRBV7-9 to TRBJ1-5; D not certain. The CDR3 spans 15 residues. Germline CDR1 is SEHNR and CDR2 is FQNEAQ (reference sequence). V was pared by 0 bases and J by 16 bases, with 22 bases between. CDR3 loop: CASSLAGSEKLPFHF. The DNA for the CDR3 is TGTGCCAGCAGCTTAGCTGGTTCGGAAAAACTGCCTTTTCATTTT.

This clonotype was recorded a few times. The chain recombines TRBV19 with TRBJ2-7; 7 positions match TRBD2. Germline-derived CDR1 and CDR2 are LNHDA and SQIVND (reference sequence). V lost 5 bases, J lost 2 bases, and 3 bases stayed unmatched. This CDR3 spans 13 amino acids. DNA for the CDR3: TGTGCCAGTAGTCGGGGGGACCCCTACGAGCAGTACTTC. It yields the protein CASSRGDPYEQYF. Using reference TRBV19 and TRBJ2-7 for the parts outside the CDR3, the full variable domain is DGGITQSPKYLFRKEGQNVTLSCEQNLNHDAMYWYRQDPGQGLRLIYYSQIVNDFQKGDIAEGYSVSREKKESFPLTVTSAQKNPTAFYLCASSRGDPYEQYFGPGTRLTVT.

Details on this clonotype: The conserved final phenylalanine or tryptophan is absent from the CDR3, which likely points to a read error. It is unclear where the CDR3 begins or ends on the DNA, so no DNA is shown, and the CDR3 is as TCRdb lists it. V and J are TRBV10-3 and TRBJ1-6; the table's D call, TRBD1, was not checked against the DNA. The germline V gene has CDR1 ENHRY and CDR2 SYGVKD. The CDR3 totals 16 residues, both ends included. The CDR3 sequence: CAISESRGAHGYTFDS.

Worth noting for this clonotype: No DNA is shown, since the ends of the CDR3 on it are uncertain; the CDR3 is the one TCRdb lists. The rearrangement joins TRBV9 to TRBJ1-2. CDR1 and CDR2 (germline): SGDLS, YYNGEE. The CDR3 extends over 16 residues, inclusive of both ends. This CDR3 is CASSGNYGYTFGCYTF.

This CDR3 reads CASSLEDAGQPQHF. The CDR3 DNA is TGTGCCAGCAGCTTGGAGGATGCAGGTCAGCCCCAGCATTTT. This chain connects TRBV5-4 to TRBJ1-5; D gene ambiguous. V was trimmed by 0 bases and J by 6 bases, leaving 10 bases between them. The CDR3 runs 14 residues. The V gene's germline CDR1 is SGHNT and CDR2 YYREEE (reference sequence).

This clonotype occurred once. This sequence joins TRBV5-1 and TRBJ1-2; perhaps TRBD1 as D (6 bases). With 5 bases removed from V and 10 bases from J, the gap between germline ends came to 18 bases. Looked up from germline, CDR1 is SGHRS and CDR2 is YFSETQ. The CDR3 runs 13 residues. In DNA form, the CDR3 reads TGCGCCAGCAGTTCTGCACAGGACAGTGACTACACCTTC. Residues: CASSSAQDSDYTF.

CDR3 region: CASSREGGIAGELFF. For the CDR3, the DNA is TGCGCCAGCAGCCGGGAGGGTGGTATCGCCGGGGAGCTGTTTTTT. The chain joins TRBV5-1 to TRBJ2-2; 8 positions agree with TRBD2. Germline CDR1 reads SGHRS; CDR2 reads YFSETQ. V lost 4 bases to trimming and J lost 6 bases; unmatched junction nucleotides: 8. The CDR3 is 15 residues long.

The rearrangement uses TRBV7-9 and TRBJ1-6, with 9 bases that match TRBD1. The CDR3 sequence is 15 residues long. With V trimmed by 5 bases and J by 9 bases, 8 bases remained unmatched. CDR1 is SEHNR and CDR2 is FQNEAQ in the germline V gene (reference sequence). CDR3 DNA sequence: TGTGCCAGCAGCCCGGGACAGGGAGTAAGTTCACCCCTCCACTTT. It encodes CASSPGQGVSSPLHF.

This clonotype has a count of ten or more. V gene TRBV6-5 combines with J gene TRBJ2-7, with 7 bases that match TRBD2. Unmatched junction bases numbered 12, after V lost 4 bases and J lost 0 bases. This CDR3 comprises 17 residues. Looked up from germline, CDR1 is MNHEY and CDR2 is SVGAGI. The CDR3 coding sequence is TGTGCCAGCAGTTTACTACCTCTATCTAGCGGCTCCTACGAGCAGTACTTC. Translated, it gives CASSLLPLSSGSYEQYF.

This chain links TRBV10-3 with TRBJ1-2; D ambiguous. V shed 0 bases and J shed 4 bases, with 9 bases lying between them. The CDR3 sequence is 14 residues long. Germline CDR1 reads ENHRY; CDR2 reads SYGVKD. The chain's CDR3 is CAISESMRSYGYTF. The DNA for the CDR3 is TGTGCCATCAGTGAGTCTATGAGGAGCTATGGCTACACCTTC.

Ten or more counts support this clonotype. The chain recombines TRBV4-2 with TRBJ1-2; no definite D call. Between the trimmed V and J ends, which lost 0 bases and 5 bases, there was a span of 10 bases. The CDR3 consists of 14 residues. CDR1 LGHNA and CDR2 YNFKEQ come from the germline V gene. CDR3 loop: CASSQDRIGYGYTF. The CDR3 nucleotides are TGTGCCAGCAGCCAAGATCGCATCGGGTATGGCTACACCTTC.

Comment on this clonotype: In this CDR3 the conserved last residue, phenylalanine or tryptophan, is missing, so a read error is likely. The limits of the CDR3 on the DNA are not certain, so only TCRdb's listed CDR3 is given. J is TRBJ1-2 and V is TRBV2. Germline loops: CDR1 SNHLY, CDR2 FYNNEI. The CDR3 is 15 residues long, counting both termini. The CDR3 protein is CASSEGEVETTIFGY.

V and J are TRBV5-5 and TRBJ1-3; D call uncertain. This CDR3 has 16 amino acids. The germline V gene encodes CDR1 SGHKS and CDR2 YYEKEE (reference sequence). V lost 2 bases to trimming and J lost 0 bases, with 12 bases between them. The CDR3 nucleotides read TGTGCCAGCAGCTTTAGTCCGGCCAACTCTGGAAACACCATATATTTT. Encoded protein: CASSFSPANSGNTIYF.

The chain's CDR3 is CSASSLGGSPSTDTQYF. DNA of the CDR3: TGTTCCGCCAGTAGTCTAGGGGGATCGCCTAGCACAGATACGCAGTATTTT. V usage is TRBV25-1 and J usage is TRBJ2-3; possible D gene TRBD1, 6 bases. CDR1 and CDR2 (germline): MGHDK, SYGVNS. The CDR3 spans 17 residues. Combining the CDR3 with reference TRBV25-1 and TRBJ2-3 gives the whole variable domain EADIYQTPRYLVIGTGKKITLECSQTMGHDKMYWYQQDPGMELHLIHYSYGVNSTEKGDLSSESTVSRIRTEHFPLTLESARPSHTSQYLCSASSLGGSPSTDTQYFGPGTRLTVL.

The table lists this clonotype with many counts. CDR3 residues: CASSLVPRAQETQYF. The CDR3 DNA is TGCGCCAGCAGCTTGGTTCCCAGGGCACAAGAGACCCAGTACTTC. This rearrangement joins TRBV5-1 to TRBJ2-5; TRBD1 is a possible D gene (5 bases). The germline V gene has CDR1 SGHRS and CDR2 YFSETQ. CDR3 length: 15 amino acids. V lost 0 bases and J 2 bases, leaving 11 bases between the germline ends.

The rearrangement links TRBV15 to TRBJ1-2; unclear D gene. The germline gives CDR1 LNHNV, CDR2 YYDKDF (reference sequence). This CDR3 is built from 15 residues. CDR3 coding DNA: TGTTCCTCCAGCAGAGATCGGGCCCGCGGCAATGGCTACACCTTC. Its translation: CSSSRDRARGNGYTF.

On this clonotype: It is unclear where the CDR3 begins or ends on the DNA, so no DNA is shown, and the CDR3 is as TCRdb lists it. This rearrangement joins TRBV7-9 to TRBJ1-2; the table names TRBD1, a call not compared with the DNA. With termini counted, the CDR3 has 14 amino acids. The germline V gene encodes CDR1 SEHNR and CDR2 FQNEAQ (reference sequence). The CDR3 spells CAGIRANTEAFFGF.